Shown below are 2 T cell receptor beta chains from a single sample sequenced in a study of vaccination effects on CD4 cells after COVID-19 (dated by TCRdb to about 2022). After less than eleven days of culture, CD4+ T cells were isolated with the EasySep CD4+ T cell isolation kit. Each participant got two doses of an mRNA SARS-CoV-2 vaccine, either BNT162b2 or mRNA-1273. Which antigens these TCRs recognize remains unknown. The library relied on the immunoSEQ multiplex PCR assay. TCRdb's version of the immuneACCESS table is confined to in-frame rearrangements and falls short of the full clone set. An unresolved V gene accounts for under half of the shortfall where checked; the remainder is of unknown origin. This sample lists over 45,000 clones; just over 70% were detected once. The ten largest clones take up 6% to 7% of the sample. The sample was CD4+ T cells from PBMCs cultured without peptide, taken after COVID-19 vaccination. The receptors were sampled from a human donor who received a COVID-19 vaccine.

The genes are TRBV20-1 and TRBJ1-2; maybe TRBD1 (5 bases). V lost 3 bases and J lost 10, with 18 bases in between. Germline V gives CDR1 DFQATT, CDR2 SNEGSKA (reference sequence). The CDR3 is 13 amino acids. This CDR3 is CSASDSFYRPYTF. The CDR3 DNA is TGCAGTGCTAGTGACAGCTTCTACCGCCCCTACACCTTC.

The gene calls are TRBV3-1 (or the pseudogene TRBV3-2) and TRBJ1-2, with 7 nucleotides matching TRBD1. CDR3 length: 14 amino acids. Trimming removed 1 base from V and 8 bases from J; junction bases left unmatched: 7. The germline V gene has CDR1 LGHDT and CDR2 YNNKEL (reference sequence). CDR3 in DNA: TGTGCCAGCAGCCAAGTGTCAGGGGGGGGCGGCTACACCTTC. It yields the protein CASSQVSGGGGYTF.